The entry below describes one T cell receptor beta chain. Its target is unknown. The sample is drawn from a study of glioma-infiltrating T cells. Study at large: Blood libraries targeted roughly 4- to 11-fold coverage of about one million T cells. The study's findings and limits: Tissue and blood shared very few CDR3 sequences.

Amplification of TCR alpha and beta CDR3 regions from RNA used iRepertoire nested multiplex PCR. TCRdb reanalysed the multiplex PCR reads using MiXCR and keeps one entry per CDR3 protein. The sample yields around 350,000 distinct CDR3 sequences, about 40% seen once. What was sequenced was glioma tissue, nonneoplastic brain tissue, or PBMCs (not recorded which). The clonotype was recovered from a human donor with low-grade glioma or glioblastoma, undergoing nonglioma brain surgery, or in good health (not recorded which).

CDR3 sequence reads: CASSVVPLPLHF. In DNA, the CDR3 is TGTGCCAGCAGCGTCGTCCCTTTACCCCTCCACTTT. The chain joins TRBV7-9 to TRBJ1-6; D remains unclear. Trimming cost V 5 bases and J 12 bases, with 11 bases left between them. Per the germline V gene, CDR1 is SEHNR and CDR2 is FQNEAQ (reference sequence). This CDR3 has 12 residues.